This T cell receptor beta chain originates from a study of blood T cell repertoires in COVID-19. Sequencing was performed with immunoSEQ multiplex PCR; in TCRdb, only in-frame clones are kept and a portion is missing. Here the sample spans roughly 75,000 clones, 70% to 90% being singletons. Trimming stripped 6 bases from V and 4 bases from J, with 13 bases between. This CDR3 is 15 amino acids long. Germline V gives CDR1 SNHLY, CDR2 FYNNEI. The rearrangement joins TRBV2 to TRBJ2-6, with D possibly matching TRBD2 (5 bases). The sample comprised peripheral blood. The clonotype comes from a man at least 80 years old in a cohort sampled during active COVID-19. The CDR3 nucleotides read TGTGCCAGCAGCCCGGAGGCCTCCGGGGCCAACGTCCTGACTTTC. Protein sequence: CASSPEASGANVLTF.